A single sample is the source of the 10 T cell receptor beta chains below, sequenced in a study of Ad26.COV2.S vaccination and SARS-CoV-2 variants. TCRdb's copy holds only in-frame clones and misses some; the assay was immunoSEQ multiplex PCR. This sample has about 350,000 clones, with around 92% found just once. The sample here was peripheral blood, taken after recovery from COVID-19. Source of these receptors: a human donor who had recovered from COVID-19.

This clone came up once. The chain couples TRBV29-1 to TRBJ1-1; D remains unclear. The CDR3 has 12 amino acids. Germline CDR1 reads SQVTM; CDR2 reads ANQGSEA. Trimming stripped 2 bases from V and 6 bases from J, with 10 bases between. The CDR3 DNA sequence: TGCAGCGTTGAAATGGGGTGGGCTGAAGCTTTCTTT. Its translation is CSVEMGWAEAFF.

The CDR3 is CASRKGPSTEAFF. CDR3 bases: TGTGCCAGCAGAAAGGGACCGAGCACTGAAGCTTTCTTT. V usage is TRBV7-6 and J usage is TRBJ1-1; D is perhaps TRBD1 (5 bases). The CDR3 runs 13 residues. CDR1 and CDR2 from the germline V gene are SGHVS and FNYEAQ. With 6 bases removed from V and 4 bases from J, the gap between germline ends came to 12 bases. Full variable domain (missing parts from reference TRBV7-6 and TRBJ1-1): GAGVSQSPRYKVTKRGQDVALRCDPISGHVSLYWYRQALGQGPEFLTYFNYEAQQDKSGLPNDRFSAERPEGSISTLTIQRTEQRDSAMYRCASRKGPSTEAFFGQGTRLTVV.

The chain uses TRBV5-1 and TRBJ1-1; D is undetermined. Germline V CDR1 and CDR2: SGHRS, YFSETQ. With 2 bases removed from V and 1 base from J, the gap between germline ends came to 12 bases. The CDR3 sequence is 15 residues long. The CDR3 is CASSFRELQNTEAFF. The DNA of the CDR3 is TGCGCCAGCAGCTTCCGAGAGTTACAGAACACTGAAGCTTTCTTT.

The chain employs TRBV6-5 and TRBJ1-2; no firm D call. The germline V gene encodes CDR1 MNHEY and CDR2 SVGAGI. V gave up 8 bases and J gave up 2 bases, with 12 bases separating them. The CDR3 totals 13 residues. For the CDR3, the DNA is TGTGCCAGCTATGAGCTGGGGAACTATGGCTACACCTTC. It specifies CASYELGNYGYTF.

The chain employs TRBV18 and TRBJ2-7; 7 bases agree with TRBD1. The CDR3 extends over 14 amino acids. With 6 bases clipped from V and 6 bases from J, the junction kept 11 bases outside the gene matches. Germline values: CDR1 KGHSH, CDR2 LQKENI. The CDR3 sequence is CASSPGQGGAEQYF. The CDR3 nucleotides read TGTGCCAGCTCCCCTGGACAAGGGGGCGCCGAGCAGTACTTC.

The chain couples TRBV6-6 to TRBJ1-3; D perhaps matches TRBD1 (6 bases). The CDR3 is made up of 14 amino acids. Trimming cost V 4 bases and J 4 bases, with 11 bases left between them. Per the germline V gene, CDR1 is MNHNY and CDR2 is SVGAGI (reference sequence). This CDR3 reads CASSSLTGGNTIYF. DNA for the CDR3: TGTGCCAGCAGTTCTTTAACAGGGGGAAACACCATATATTTT.

The rearrangement uses TRBV7-2 and TRBJ1-2, with D hard to call. V gave up 3 bases and J gave up 0 bases, with 11 bases separating them. Germline CDR1 reads SGHTA; CDR2 reads FQGNSA. The CDR3 contains 15 residues. The CDR3 region is CASSFSGPSNYGYTF. The CDR3 nucleotides are TGTGCCAGCAGCTTCTCCGGGCCTTCTAACTATGGCTACACCTTC.

The gene calls are TRBV13 and TRBJ2-1, with a tentative D call TRBD2 (6 bases). The CDR3 sequence is 15 residues long. Germline CDR1 is PRHDT and CDR2 is FYEKMQ (reference sequence). Deletions cut 5 bases from V and 4 bases from J, with 15 bases between. In DNA form, the CDR3 reads TGTGCCAGCAGCGTATACGGGACTGATTACAATGAGCAGTTCTTC. The encoded protein is CASSVYGTDYNEQFF.

This chain connects TRBV9 to TRBJ1-2; TRBD1 might be the D (6 bases). The germline gives CDR1 SGDLS, CDR2 YYNGEE. Trimming cost V 3 bases and J 6 bases, with 18 bases left between them. The CDR3 is 15 amino acids. CDR3 region: CASSAGGQGVDGYTF. In DNA form, the CDR3 reads TGTGCCAGCAGCGCGGGGGGGCAGGGTGTGGATGGCTACACCTTC.

The chain combines TRBV4-1 with TRBJ1-2; D ambiguous. The germline V and J ends were trimmed by 3 bases and 0 bases, with 14 bases remaining between them. This CDR3 spans 16 amino acids. Germline-derived CDR1 and CDR2 are MGHRA and YSYEKL. As DNA, the CDR3 is TGCGCCAGCAGCCACGCGTCAGTCCTTTCTAACTATGGCTACACCTTC. Translation: CASSHASVLSNYGYTF.